This T cell receptor (beta chain) was identified during a study of CD8 T cells in ankylosing spondylitis. Study-wide findings and caveats: What seemed typical of ankylosing spondylitis blood was a TCR beta motif built from roughly eight highly homologous variants. Earlier literature documents some of the motif variants in reactive arthritis synovial fluid and blood.

CDR1 and CDR2 from the germline V gene are SQVTM and ANQGSEA. Trimming removed 0 bases from V and 5 bases from J, with 16 bases in between. The CDR3 is 15 residues long. This clonotype was recorded many times. Its antigen remains unidentified. Via MiXCR, TCRdb re-called the 5' RACE reads, giving one row per CDR3 protein. The repertoire holds a few hundred thousand distinct CDR3 sequences, 20% seen once, with roughly 7.3% in the top ten. The TCR comes from a male donor with ankylosing spondylitis or in good health (not recorded which). The chain is built from TRBV29-1 and TRBJ2-5; D is possibly TRBD2 (6 bases). Specimen: blood, either unsorted or a sorted T cell fraction (not recorded which). This chain's CDR3 is CSVEDTLSGRETQYF. The CDR3 nucleotides read TGCAGCGTTGAAGACACCCTCTCAGGGAGGGAGACCCAGTACTTC.